This T cell receptor beta chain was sequenced for a study of T cell responses to AZD1222 COVID-19 vaccine. Study-level findings and limits: It should be noted that donors were predominantly white British and more often female, and clonal diversity was possibly underestimated. Only a handful of AZD1222 recipients were seropositive at baseline. Epitopes outside B.1.351 and B.1.1.7 mutated regions reportedly drew nearly half of spike TCRs. CD4 TCRs linked to vaccination spanned spike, dominating at 160-218 and 743-854.

Assay: immunoSEQ multiplex PCR; the TCRdb copy retains only in-frame clones and omits some. Seen here are about 140,000 clones, over 85% observed once, and the top ten hold around 0.85%. With 6 bases removed from V and 0 bases from J, the gap between germline ends came to 11 bases. This CDR3 has 14 residues. CDR1 and CDR2 (germline): MDHEN, SYDVKM. A word on this clone: Its cognate antigen is unknown.

V gene TRBV28 combines with J gene TRBJ1-2; tentatively, D is TRBD1 (5 bases). The sample here was peripheral blood, taken on day 0 of MenACWY control vaccination. The sequence was obtained from an adult in good health. CDR3 protein: CASSRRQSNYGYTF. CDR3 DNA sequence: TGTGCCAGCAGCCGTCGACAGTCTAACTATGGCTACACCTTC.